The 4 T cell receptor beta chains in this list originate from one sample, sequenced in a study of blood T cell repertoires in COVID-19. Libraries were prepared by immunoSEQ multiplex PCR; TCRdb keeps only in-frame clonotypes and omits some of them. Counted here are 150,000 to 250,000 clones, roughly 79% occurring once; the ten biggest clones make up approximately 6.9%. Input material: peripheral blood. Receptors originate from a human donor with acute or convalescent COVID-19. The donor label of this sample is uncertain.

The chain uses TRBV27 and TRBJ1-1; no clear D gene. The V gene lost 0 bases and the J gene lost 10 bases, with 18 bases spanning the gap. The germline gives CDR1 MNHEY, CDR2 SMNVEV (reference sequence). The CDR3 runs to 15 residues. The CDR3, as DNA: TGTGCCAGCAGTTTATCCCCGGGAAACCCCCCAGTAGCTTTCTTT. Residues: CASSLSPGNPPVAFF.

This chain links TRBV2 with TRBJ2-1; TRBD1 is a possible D gene (5 bases). CDR3 length equals 14 residues. Germline V CDR1 and CDR2: SNHLY, FYNNEI. Trimming cost V 6 bases and J 5 bases, with 14 bases left between them. The CDR3 region is CASRAEQENNEQFF. Here the CDR3 DNA reads TGTGCCAGCAGGGCGGAACAGGAAAACAATGAGCAGTTCTTC.

This clone showed up just a few times. The chain combines TRBV12-5 with TRBJ2-5, with TRBD1 as a possible D gene (6 bases). This CDR3 is built from 14 residues. In germline, CDR1 is LGHNT, CDR2 FRNRAP. The ends were cut back, 6 bases at V and 5 bases at J, with 16 bases in the middle. CDR3 region: CASGQGFARETQYF. In nucleotides, the CDR3 is TGTGCTAGTGGGCAGGGGTTTGCGAGGGAGACCCAGTACTTC.

The chain combines TRBV6-1 with TRBJ2-5; no reliable D call. The CDR3 spans 10 residues. V shed 3 bases and J shed 7 bases, with 3 bases lying between them. The germline V gene encodes CDR1 MNHNS and CDR2 SASEGT. The CDR3: CASSDRTQYF. The CDR3 bases are TGTGCCAGCAGTGACAGGACCCAGTACTTC.